This passage covers 21 T cell receptor beta chains from one sample sequenced in a study of technical replicates of blood from several donors. The table came from immunoSEQ multiplex PCR; TCRdb's copy has only in-frame clones and leaves some out. The table lists about 79,000 clones, 80% to 95% of them singletons. The sequenced sample consisted of T cells isolated from PBMCs. The receptor source for this set is a human donor in good health. Some clones in this sample may be carry-over from other donors' samples.

The genes are TRBV7-2 and TRBJ1-2; D is perhaps TRBD1 (6 bases). Deletions cut 2 bases from V and 5 bases from J, with 12 bases between. Germline V lookup: CDR1 SGHTA, CDR2 FQGNSA. CDR3 size: 14 residues. The CDR3 DNA is TGTGCCAGCAGCTTACCAGGGGCGAAGTATGGCTACACCTTC. Translated: CASSLPGAKYGYTF.

The chain recombines TRBV7-8 with TRBJ1-2; D gene unclear. V lost 2 bases to trimming and J lost 4 bases, with 8 bases between them. Germline V lookup: CDR1 SGHVS, CDR2 FQNEAQ. The CDR3 contains 13 residues. The CDR3 is CASSLSGVYGYTF. Here the CDR3 DNA reads TGTGCCAGCAGCTTATCGGGAGTCTATGGCTACACCTTC.

The V and J genes are TRBV4-1 and TRBJ2-7, with TRBD2 as a possible D gene (6 bases). Germline V gene lookup returns CDR1 MGHRA and CDR2 YSYEKL. The V and J ends lost 4 bases and 5 bases respectively, with 12 bases between them. The CDR3 covers 13 residues. This CDR3 reads CASSLVRDDEQYF. As DNA, the CDR3 is TGCGCCAGCAGCCTCGTGCGGGACGACGAGCAGTACTTC.

The chain combines TRBV4-2 with TRBJ2-7; a possible D gene is TRBD2 (6 bases). The CDR3 extends over 15 amino acids. Germline V gene lookup returns CDR1 LGHNA and CDR2 YNFKEQ. Trimming removed 4 bases at V and 0 bases at J, with 13 bases between. The CDR3: CASSRYRDSSYEQYF. The DNA for the CDR3 is TGTGCCAGCAGCCGGTACCGGGACTCCTCCTACGAGCAGTACTTC.

The chain joins TRBV18 to TRBJ1-3, with a tentative D call TRBD1 (5 bases). The length of the CDR3 is 13 residues. Trimming removed 3 bases from V and 5 bases from J, with 8 bases in between. CDR1 and CDR2 from the germline V gene are KGHSH and LQKENI. The CDR3 sequence: CASSPGRRNTIYF. CDR3 nucleotide sequence: TGTGCCAGCTCACCGGGGCGGAGAAACACCATATATTTT.

This clone was counted only a few times. V is TRBV19 and J is TRBJ1-1; D is possibly TRBD1 (5 bases). The CDR3 has 12 amino acids. The V and J ends lost 8 bases and 7 bases respectively, with 14 bases between them. Germline V gene sequence: CDR1 LNHDA, CDR2 SQIVND (reference sequence). CDR3 residues: CASADPGLEAFF. For the CDR3, the DNA is TGTGCCAGTGCAGACCCAGGGCTTGAAGCTTTCTTT.

This rearrangement joins TRBV7-6 to TRBJ2-1; TRBD2 matches at 7 bases. This CDR3 comprises 14 residues. Looked up from germline, CDR1 is SGHVS and CDR2 is FNYEAQ. V lost 6 bases to trimming and J lost 5 bases; unmatched junction nucleotides: 7. The CDR3 DNA is TGTGCCAGCAGGGGGGGGGAGTCACACAATGAGCAGTTCTTC. It specifies CASRGGESHNEQFF.

This clone was observed a few times. The CDR3 DNA follows: TGTGCCAGCAGCCAAGTGACGAGGGGGCACGGGGAGCAGTACTTC. This translates into CASSQVTRGHGEQYF. The J gene is TRBJ2-7, the V gene TRBV4-2; 7 bases fit TRBD1. The ends lost 1 base at V and 7 bases at J; junction bases unmatched: 10. The CDR3 sequence is 15 residues long. Per the germline V gene, CDR1 is LGHNA and CDR2 is YNFKEQ.

V gene TRBV4-1 combines with J gene TRBJ1-1; D gene uncertain. With 4 bases removed from V and 0 bases from J, the gap between germline ends came to 9 bases. This CDR3 is 14 amino acids long. Germline values: CDR1 MGHRA, CDR2 YSYEKL. The CDR3: CASSPEKMNTEAFF. DNA for the CDR3: TGCGCCAGCAGCCCGGAGAAGATGAACACTGAAGCTTTCTTT.

V and J are TRBV7-2 and TRBJ2-7; 7 bases map to TRBD1. The CDR3 runs 13 residues. Germline values: CDR1 SGHTA, CDR2 FQGNSA. Unmatched junction bases numbered 3, after V lost 5 bases and J lost 2 bases. In DNA form, the CDR3 reads TGTGCCAGCAGCCCGGGACAGCCCTACGAGCAGTACTTC. Its translation is CASSPGQPYEQYF.

This sequence joins TRBV4-2 and TRBJ2-1; D is possibly TRBD2 (6 bases). Germline V CDR1 and CDR2: LGHNA, YNFKEQ. This CDR3 is built from 15 residues. V was pared by 7 bases and J by 5 bases, with 18 bases between. DNA for the CDR3: TGTGCCAGCATCACCGAACGGGGGAGCAACAATGAGCAGTTCTTC. The encoded protein is CASITERGSNNEQFF.

V gene TRBV6-1 combines with J gene TRBJ1-1; no clear D. This CDR3 is 16 amino acids long. Germline V gene lookup returns CDR1 MNHNS and CDR2 SASEGT. Trimming removed 3 bases from V and 4 bases from J, with 18 bases in between. Here the CDR3 reads CASSEYERAWGTEAFF. CDR3 nucleotides: TGTGCCAGCAGTGAGTATGAGAGGGCCTGGGGCACTGAAGCTTTCTTT.

The chain combines TRBV18 with TRBJ1-4, with D unclear. Germline V gene lookup returns CDR1 KGHSH and CDR2 LQKENI. The CDR3 loop spans 13 amino acids. V lost 6 bases and J lost 4, with 9 bases in between. CDR3 sequence reads: CASSTRLNEKLFF. The CDR3 DNA follows: TGTGCCAGCTCCACGCGACTTAATGAAAAACTGTTTTTT.

V gene TRBV6-6 combines with J gene TRBJ1-2; the match to TRBD1 covers 7 bases. This CDR3 contains 14 residues. Germline lookup yields CDR1 MNHNY and CDR2 SVGAGI (reference sequence). The V gene end was trimmed by 5 bases and the J gene end by 7 bases; junction bases not matched to a gene: 10. The CDR3 DNA reads TGTGCCAGCAGTAATGAAGGGGGCTTCGGTGGCTACACCTTC. This encodes CASSNEGGFGGYTF.

The rearrangement joins TRBV19 to TRBJ2-2; a weak D match, TRBD1 (5 bases). Germline values: CDR1 LNHDA, CDR2 SQIVND (reference sequence). Trimming took off 10 bases at V and 4 bases at J, with 10 bases between the two ends. This CDR3 has 12 residues. CDR3 loop: CATLRATGELFF. The CDR3 DNA sequence: TGTGCCACTCTCAGGGCCACCGGGGAGCTGTTTTTT.

The J gene is TRBJ2-7, the V gene TRBV18; the D gene is possibly TRBD1 (5 bases). The V gene lost 3 bases and the J gene lost 1 base, with 13 bases spanning the gap. The CDR3 has 15 residues. Germline V lookup: CDR1 KGHSH, CDR2 LQKENI. CDR3 loop: CASSPGAGSSYEQYF. CDR3 nucleotides: TGTGCCAGCTCACCTGGGGCAGGGTCTTCCTACGAGCAGTACTTC.

V gene TRBV5-5 combines with J gene TRBJ1-5, with TRBD1 as a possible D gene (5 bases). CDR3 length: 14 residues. Per the germline V gene, CDR1 is SGHKS and CDR2 is YYEKEE (reference sequence). V dropped 0 bases and J dropped 2 bases, with 6 bases sitting between them. CDR3 protein: CASSLGQRNQPQHF. CDR3 nucleotide sequence: TGTGCCAGCAGCTTGGGACAGCGCAATCAGCCCCAGCATTTT.

The chain uses TRBV11-2 and TRBJ2-1; D gene unclear. Trimming cost V 1 base and J 5 bases, with 12 bases left between them. CDR3 length: 15 amino acids. The germline V gene has CDR1 SGHAT and CDR2 FQNNGV. The CDR3 region has the DNA TGTGCCAGCAGCTTAGTTTGGTTAGCAAACAATGAGCAGTTCTTC. Translated, it gives CASSLVWLANNEQFF.

The chain has TRBV6-5 and TRBJ1-1, with a weak D call TRBD1 (5 bases). V lost 2 bases and J 1 base, leaving 8 bases between the germline ends. This CDR3 is 14 amino acids long. Germline V lookup: CDR1 MNHEY, CDR2 SVGAGI. CDR3: CASSYRGRNTEAFF. In nucleotides, the CDR3 is TGTGCCAGCAGTTACAGGGGTAGGAACACTGAAGCTTTCTTT.

V and J are TRBV6-1 and TRBJ1-5; TRBD1 aligns across 8 bases. Germline-derived CDR1 and CDR2 are MNHNS and SASEGT. The V segment lost 6 bases and the J segment 5 bases; nucleotides outside the gene matches: 6. The CDR3 length is 14 residues. Here the CDR3 reads CASRWTGPDQPQHF. Here the CDR3 DNA reads TGTGCCAGCAGATGGACAGGGCCTGATCAGCCCCAGCATTTT.

The rearrangement links TRBV7-2 to TRBJ1-3; weak D call: TRBD1 (5 bases). This CDR3 region has 14 residues. Germline CDR1 is SGHTA and CDR2 is FQGNSA. V lost 5 bases to trimming and J lost 4 bases, with 12 bases between them. The CDR3 DNA sequence: TGTGCCAGCAGCAGCCGGAGACAGGGAAACACCATATATTTT. Its translation is CASSSRRQGNTIYF.